A single sample gave rise to the 18 T cell receptor beta chains below, sequenced in a study of T cell responses to AZD1222 COVID-19 vaccine. The table came from immunoSEQ multiplex PCR; TCRdb's copy has only in-frame clones and leaves some out. The sample holds over 90,000 clones; 80% to 90% are singletons and the top ten take 20% to 25%. Specimen: peripheral blood, collected on day 0 of AZD1222 vaccination. The receptors stem from an adult in good health.

In regard to this clone: At one end the junction does not follow the germline gene, possibly because of a read error. The chain joins TRBV7-7 to TRBJ2-1; 12 bases agree with TRBD2. Germline V gene data show CDR1 as SSHAT and CDR2 as FNYEAQ (reference sequence). This CDR3 has 18 amino acids. The CDR3 sequence is CASSLAPRTSGGYNEQFF. DNA for the CDR3: TGTGCTAGCAGCTTAGCCCCACGAACTAGCGGGGGGTACAATGAGCAGTTCTTC.

Here the CDR3 reads CASNPPGQDSPLHF. CDR3 DNA: TGTGCCAGTAACCCACCGGGACAAGATTCACCCCTCCACTTT. This chain joins TRBV19 and TRBJ1-6, with D perhaps matching TRBD1 (6 bases). With 7 bases removed from V and 8 bases from J, the gap between germline ends came to 15 bases. CDR1 is LNHDA and CDR2 is SQIVND in the germline V gene (reference sequence). The CDR3 covers 14 residues.

The rearrangement uses TRBV19 and TRBJ2-6, with D possibly being TRBD1 (5 bases). The CDR3 has 15 amino acids. Germline values: CDR1 LNHDA, CDR2 SQIVND (reference sequence). Deletions cut 7 bases from V and 1 base from J, with 11 bases between. CDR3 protein: CASMQGRSGANVLTF. The CDR3 DNA reads as TGTGCCAGTATGCAGGGTAGGTCTGGGGCCAACGTCCTGACTTTC.

In DNA, the CDR3 is TGTGCCAGCAGTCAAAGGGCCCAGGGCGGGGACAATGAGCAGTTCTTC. Translation gives CASSQRAQGGDNEQFF. This chain uses TRBV7-6 with TRBJ2-1; possible D gene TRBD2, 6 bases. The germline V and J ends were trimmed by 6 bases and 5 bases, with 20 bases remaining between them. Looked up from germline, CDR1 is SGHVS and CDR2 is FNYEAQ. This CDR3 is built from 16 residues. Complete variable domain (other parts from reference TRBV7-6 and TRBJ2-1): GAGVSQSPRYKVTKRGQDVALRCDPISGHVSLYWYRQALGQGPEFLTYFNYEAQQDKSGLPNDRFSAERPEGSISTLTIQRTEQRDSAMYRCASSQRAQGGDNEQFFGPGTRLTVL.

V usage is TRBV10-3 and J usage is TRBJ1-4; possibly TRBD1 for D (5 bases). CDR1 is ENHRY, CDR2 SYGVKD, per germline. This CDR3 is built from 14 residues. V shed 0 bases and J shed 7 bases, with 9 bases lying between them. The CDR3 coding sequence is TGTGCCATCAGTGAGTCTCGACAGAGTGAAAAACTGTTTTTT. Translated: CAISESRQSEKLFF.

V and J are TRBV4-2 and TRBJ1-3, with D hard to call. This CDR3 region has 17 residues. The V end was cut by 2 bases, the J end by 1 base, with 15 bases between. Germline loops: CDR1 LGHNA, CDR2 YNFKEQ. The CDR3 sequence: CASSQYSLETSGNTIYF. The CDR3 nucleotides are TGTGCCAGCAGCCAATATTCGCTGGAGACTTCTGGAAACACCATATATTTT.

J is TRBJ1-2 and V is TRBV6-5; 10 bases fit TRBD1. The CDR3 length is 16 residues. After removal of 2 bases from V and 4 bases from J, the junction contained 7 bases not matched to a gene. Germline CDR1 and CDR2: MNHEY and SVGAGI. CDR3 region: CASSYTGGQGTYGYTF. The DNA for the CDR3 is TGTGCCAGCAGTTACACAGGGGGACAGGGGACCTATGGCTACACCTTC.

The gene calls are TRBV9 and TRBJ2-3; 9 bases match TRBD1. V was clipped by 2 bases and J by 3 bases; unmatched bases: 13. The V gene's germline CDR1 is SGDLS and CDR2 YYNGEE. This CDR3 has 18 amino acids. CDR3 coding DNA: TGTGCCAGCAGCGTCGACCATTCCACCGGGACAGGGACAGATACGCAGTATTTT. Its protein is CASSVDHSTGTGTDTQYF.

CDR3 residues: CASSFGQGGNQPQHF. The CDR3 region has the DNA TGTGCCAGCAGCTTCGGACAGGGTGGGAATCAGCCCCAGCATTTT. The chain is built from TRBV11-2 and TRBJ1-5; 8 positions match TRBD1. The V gene's germline CDR1 is SGHAT and CDR2 FQNNGV. V dropped 3 bases and J dropped 4; count of bases not matched to a gene: 5. The CDR3 spans 15 residues.

This rearrangement joins TRBV7-2 to TRBJ1-1; D perhaps matches TRBD1 (5 bases). Trimming removed 7 bases from V and 2 bases from J, with 14 bases in between. This CDR3 region has 14 residues. CDR1 and CDR2 from the germline V gene are SGHTA and FQGNSA. The CDR3 DNA reads TGTGCCAGCAACCCGGGACGGACCAACACTGAAGCTTTCTTT. Protein: CASNPGRTNTEAFF.

The gene calls are TRBV28 and TRBJ1-5; D may be TRBD1 (6 bases). CDR3 length: 16 residues. In germline, CDR1 is MDHEN, CDR2 SYDVKM. Deletions cut 4 bases from V and 0 bases from J, with 13 bases between. The CDR3 DNA reads as TGTGCCAGCAGTTCAGGACAGTCTTATAGCAATCAGCCCCAGCATTTT. This gives the protein CASSSGQSYSNQPQHF.

With respect to this clone: Other DNA sequences in the same sample also yield this CDR3. The chain joins TRBV9 to TRBJ2-2; TRBD2 is a possible D gene (6 bases). Trimming took off 0 bases at V and 5 bases at J, with 11 bases between the two ends. Per germline, CDR1 SGDLS and CDR2 YYNGEE. This CDR3 has 15 amino acids. CDR3 sequence (DNA): TGTGCCAGCAGCGTAGTCCAGGAGGGTACCGGGGAGCTGTTTTTT. This codes for CASSVVQEGTGELFF.

The rearrangement uses TRBV9 and TRBJ1-4; D call uncertain. V lost 3 bases and J 1 base, leaving 10 bases between the germline ends. This CDR3 is 15 amino acids long. Germline CDR1 SGDLS, CDR2 YYNGEE. The CDR3 DNA sequence: TGTGCCAGCAGCGCGAGGTTGGGAACTAATGAAAAACTGTTTTTT. This codes for CASSARLGTNEKLFF.

J is TRBJ2-7 and V is TRBV7-2, with TRBD1 matching over 7 bases. The CDR3 has 13 amino acids. CDR1 and CDR2 (germline): SGHTA, FQGNSA. V dropped 5 bases and J dropped 2; count of bases not matched to a gene: 3. The CDR3 DNA sequence: TGTGCCAGCAGCGCCGGGACAGCCTACGAGCAGTACTTC. Encoded protein: CASSAGTAYEQYF.

The V call is TRBV28, the J call TRBJ1-1, with TRBD1 matching 7 bases. This CDR3 region has 12 residues. In germline, CDR1 is MDHEN, CDR2 SYDVKM. Trimming cost V 3 bases and J 11 bases; bases outside gene matches: 6. CDR3 loop: CASSFLGGLAFF. DNA of the CDR3: TGTGCCAGCAGTTTTTTAGGGGGCCTCGCTTTCTTT.

This clone turned up a few times. This rearrangement joins TRBV10-1 to TRBJ1-6, with a possible D match to TRBD1 (5 bases). The CDR3 totals 13 residues. Trimming stripped 3 bases from V and 13 bases from J, with 13 bases between. CDR1 and CDR2 (germline): WNHNN, SYGVQD (reference sequence). CDR3 in amino acids: CASSDRLQGPLHF. In DNA form, the CDR3 reads TGCGCCAGCAGTGACCGCCTTCAGGGTCCCCTCCACTTT.

Notes on this clone: This CDR3 is also generated by other DNA sequences in the sample. This chain uses TRBV5-1 with TRBJ2-1, with a tentative D call TRBD1 (5 bases). This CDR3 spans 14 amino acids. V gave up 0 bases and J gave up 2 bases, with 6 bases separating them. Germline CDR1 SGHRS, CDR2 YFSETQ. DNA of the CDR3: TGCGCCAGCAGCTTGGGGGGCCCCTACAATGAGCAGTTCTTC. It encodes CASSLGGPYNEQFF.

A few counts support this clone. V is TRBV19 and J is TRBJ1-1; D uncertain. The CDR3 has 13 amino acids. Germline CDR1 LNHDA, CDR2 SQIVND (reference sequence). V dropped 8 bases and J dropped 0 bases, with 10 bases sitting between them. The CDR3 DNA is TGTGCCAGTGAACCCCGGGTGAACACTGAAGCTTTCTTT. Protein product: CASEPRVNTEAFF.